The 3 T cell receptor beta chains below all came from one sample that was sequenced in a study of shared clonotypes between healthy human individuals. Clones were sequenced by immunoSEQ multiplex PCR, and TCRdb holds only the in-frame ones, with some missing. Altogether roughly 760,000 clones are present, 74% being singletons, with the ten largest covering about 1.8%. Sequencing used memory CD4+ T cells sorted from blood. Subset indicated: CD45RA-negative fraction. The receptors come from a woman in her 30s in good health.

This chain uses TRBV28 with TRBJ1-5; D is unresolved. From germline, CDR1 is MDHEN and CDR2 SYDVKM. The CDR3 is 15 residues long. V lost 7 bases to trimming and J lost 0 bases, with 13 bases between them. The CDR3: CASNWGSGSNQPQHF. The CDR3 DNA sequence: TGTGCCAGCAACTGGGGATCCGGTAGCAATCAGCCCCAGCATTTT.

The V call is TRBV18, the J call TRBJ1-1, with a tentative D call TRBD1 (5 bases). CDR1 KGHSH and CDR2 LQKENI come from the germline V gene. Trimming took off 3 bases at V and 4 bases at J, with 15 bases between the two ends. This CDR3 is 15 amino acids long. The CDR3 coding sequence is TGTGCCAGCTCACCCCGGGGACTTGATCTCACTGAAGCTTTCTTT. Encoded protein: CASSPRGLDLTEAFF.

This clone was counted once. The chain employs TRBV5-1 and TRBJ2-3, with 9 nucleotides matching TRBD2. CDR1 is SGHRS, CDR2 YFSETQ, per germline. Trimming took 0 bases from V and 3 from J; bases not matched to a gene: 8. This CDR3 has 17 amino acids. CDR3 protein: CASSLAAGGIVTDTQYF. As DNA, the CDR3 is TGCGCCAGCAGCTTGGCCGCGGGAGGGATTGTGACAGATACGCAGTATTTT.